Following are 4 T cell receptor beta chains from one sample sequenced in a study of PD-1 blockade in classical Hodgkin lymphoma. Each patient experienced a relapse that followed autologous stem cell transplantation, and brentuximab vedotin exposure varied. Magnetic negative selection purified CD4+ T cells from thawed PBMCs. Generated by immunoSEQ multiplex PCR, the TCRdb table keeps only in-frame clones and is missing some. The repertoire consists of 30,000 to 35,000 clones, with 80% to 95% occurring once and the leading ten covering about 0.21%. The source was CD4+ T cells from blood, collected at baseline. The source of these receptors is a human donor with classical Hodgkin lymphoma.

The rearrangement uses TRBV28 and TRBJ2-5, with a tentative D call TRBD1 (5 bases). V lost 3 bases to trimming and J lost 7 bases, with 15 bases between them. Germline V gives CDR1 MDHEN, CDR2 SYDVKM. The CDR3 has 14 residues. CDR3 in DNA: TGTGCCAGCAGTTTTACGAAGGGGTTGGTGACCCAGTACTTC. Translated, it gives CASSFTKGLVTQYF.

In nucleotides, the CDR3 is TGTGCCAGCAGTGCCGCCCGACTAGCCCCACAGTTCTTC. This encodes CASSAARLAPQFF. The chain employs TRBV6-5 and TRBJ2-1; 7 nucleotides match TRBD2. Germline V gives CDR1 MNHEY, CDR2 SVGAGI. The CDR3 length is 13 residues. J was trimmed by 13 bases and V by 5 bases; bases with no gene match: 11.

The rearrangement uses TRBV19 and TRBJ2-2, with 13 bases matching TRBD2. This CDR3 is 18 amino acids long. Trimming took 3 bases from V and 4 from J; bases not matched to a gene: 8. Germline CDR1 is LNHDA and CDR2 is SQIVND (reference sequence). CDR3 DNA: TGTGCCAGTAGTATTACCGGGACTAGCGGGATCTCCACCGGGGAGCTGTTTTTT. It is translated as CASSITGTSGISTGELFF.

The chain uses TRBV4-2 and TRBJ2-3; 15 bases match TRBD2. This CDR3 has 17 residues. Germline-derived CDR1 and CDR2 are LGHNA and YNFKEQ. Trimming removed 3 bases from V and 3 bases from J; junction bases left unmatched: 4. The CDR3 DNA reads TGTGCCAGCAGCCACTTAGGACTAGCGGGAGGGACAGATACGCAGTATTTT. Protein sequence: CASSHLGLAGGTDTQYF.